The clone carrying this T cell receptor beta chain was counted a single time. No antigen is known for it. All the patients suffered relapse after autologous stem cell transplantation, and brentuximab vedotin exposure differed. Under best response, outcomes were complete response, partial response or progressive disease. Method: immunoSEQ multiplex PCR; TCRdb's copy keeps in-frame clones and lacks some. The sample shows around 28,000 clones, over 80% of them seen only once. Between the trimmed V and J ends, which lost 3 bases and 0 bases, there was a span of 7 bases. Germline CDR1 reads SGDLS; CDR2 reads YYNGEE. The CDR3 is 14 amino acids. The data were taken from a study of PD-1 blockade in classical Hodgkin lymphoma. Study results and limitations: Newly diagnosed patients had diversity similar to the baseline diversity of complete responders. By C4D1 there was a significant rise in CD4+ TCR diversity but not in CD8+ TCR diversity. Possibly reflecting disease activity or prior therapy, repertoire differences have causes that remain undefined.

Sequencing used peripheral blood mononuclear cells (PBMCs), obtained before the second cycle of nivolumab. This sequence was found in a human donor with classical Hodgkin lymphoma. V gene TRBV9 combines with J gene TRBJ1-3; D uncertain. In nucleotides, the CDR3 is TGTGCCAGCAGCGCACAGAGCTCTGGAAACACCATATATTTT. Residues: CASSAQSSGNTIYF.